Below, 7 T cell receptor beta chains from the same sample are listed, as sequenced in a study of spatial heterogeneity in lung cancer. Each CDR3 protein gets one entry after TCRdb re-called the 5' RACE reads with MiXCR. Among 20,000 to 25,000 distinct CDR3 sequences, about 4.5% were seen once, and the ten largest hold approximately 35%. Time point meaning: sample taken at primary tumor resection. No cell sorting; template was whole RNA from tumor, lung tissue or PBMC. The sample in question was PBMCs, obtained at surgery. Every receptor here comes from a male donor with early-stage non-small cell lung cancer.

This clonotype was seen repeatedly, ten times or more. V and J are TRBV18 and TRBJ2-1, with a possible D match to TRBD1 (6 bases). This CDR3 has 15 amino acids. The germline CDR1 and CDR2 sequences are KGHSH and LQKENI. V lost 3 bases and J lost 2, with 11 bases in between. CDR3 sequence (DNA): TGTGCCAGCTCACCTCCCGGGACACCCTACAATGAGCAGTTCTTC. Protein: CASSPPGTPYNEQFF.

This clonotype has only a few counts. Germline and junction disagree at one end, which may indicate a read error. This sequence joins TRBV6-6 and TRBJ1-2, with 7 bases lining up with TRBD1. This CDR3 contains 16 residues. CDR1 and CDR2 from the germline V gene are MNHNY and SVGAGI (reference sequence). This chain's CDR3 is CASGYPTQGINYGYTF. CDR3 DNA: TGTGCCAGCGGTTACCCTACACAGGGGATTAACTATGGCTACACCTTC.

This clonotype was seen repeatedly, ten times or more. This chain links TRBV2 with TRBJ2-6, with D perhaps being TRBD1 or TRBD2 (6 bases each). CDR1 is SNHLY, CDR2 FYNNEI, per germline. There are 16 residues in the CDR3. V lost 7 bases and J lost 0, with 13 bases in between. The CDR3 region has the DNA TGTGCCAGCAAGGAGGGGGTCGTCTCTGGGGCCAACGTCCTGACTTTC. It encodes CASKEGVVSGANVLTF.

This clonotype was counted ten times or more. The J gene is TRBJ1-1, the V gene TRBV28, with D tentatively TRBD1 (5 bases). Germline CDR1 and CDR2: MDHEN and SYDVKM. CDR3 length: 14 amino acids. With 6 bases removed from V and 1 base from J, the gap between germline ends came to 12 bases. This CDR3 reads CASSRGGANTEAFF. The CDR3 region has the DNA TGTGCCAGCAGCCGCGGCGGGGCGAACACTGAAGCTTTCTTT.

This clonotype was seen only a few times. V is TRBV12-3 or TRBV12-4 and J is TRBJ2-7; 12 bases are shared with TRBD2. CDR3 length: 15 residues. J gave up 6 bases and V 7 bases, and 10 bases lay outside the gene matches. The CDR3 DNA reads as TGTGCCAGCACCCTCTCTAGCGGGGGGGCCGCCGAGCAGTACTTC. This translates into CASTLSSGGAAEQYF.

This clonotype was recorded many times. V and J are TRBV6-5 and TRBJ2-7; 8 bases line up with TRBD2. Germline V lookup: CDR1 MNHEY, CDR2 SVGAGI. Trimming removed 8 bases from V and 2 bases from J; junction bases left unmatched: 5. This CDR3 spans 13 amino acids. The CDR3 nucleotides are TGTGCCAGCCGGGGACTAGAGGCCTACGAGCAGTACTTC. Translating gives CASRGLEAYEQYF.

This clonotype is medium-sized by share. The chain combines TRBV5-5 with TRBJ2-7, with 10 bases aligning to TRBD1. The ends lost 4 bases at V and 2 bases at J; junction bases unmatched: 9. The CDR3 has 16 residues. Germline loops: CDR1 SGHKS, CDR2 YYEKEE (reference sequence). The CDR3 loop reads CASSGFWDRGTYEQYF. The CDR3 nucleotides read TGTGCCAGCAGCGGATTTTGGGACAGGGGTACCTACGAGCAGTACTTC. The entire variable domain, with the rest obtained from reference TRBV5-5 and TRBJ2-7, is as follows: DAGVTQSPTHLIKTRGQQVTLRCSPISGHKSVSWYQQVLGQGPQFIFQYYEKEERGRGNFPDRFSARQFPNYSSELNVNALLLGDSALYLCASSGFWDRGTYEQYFGPGTRLTVT.